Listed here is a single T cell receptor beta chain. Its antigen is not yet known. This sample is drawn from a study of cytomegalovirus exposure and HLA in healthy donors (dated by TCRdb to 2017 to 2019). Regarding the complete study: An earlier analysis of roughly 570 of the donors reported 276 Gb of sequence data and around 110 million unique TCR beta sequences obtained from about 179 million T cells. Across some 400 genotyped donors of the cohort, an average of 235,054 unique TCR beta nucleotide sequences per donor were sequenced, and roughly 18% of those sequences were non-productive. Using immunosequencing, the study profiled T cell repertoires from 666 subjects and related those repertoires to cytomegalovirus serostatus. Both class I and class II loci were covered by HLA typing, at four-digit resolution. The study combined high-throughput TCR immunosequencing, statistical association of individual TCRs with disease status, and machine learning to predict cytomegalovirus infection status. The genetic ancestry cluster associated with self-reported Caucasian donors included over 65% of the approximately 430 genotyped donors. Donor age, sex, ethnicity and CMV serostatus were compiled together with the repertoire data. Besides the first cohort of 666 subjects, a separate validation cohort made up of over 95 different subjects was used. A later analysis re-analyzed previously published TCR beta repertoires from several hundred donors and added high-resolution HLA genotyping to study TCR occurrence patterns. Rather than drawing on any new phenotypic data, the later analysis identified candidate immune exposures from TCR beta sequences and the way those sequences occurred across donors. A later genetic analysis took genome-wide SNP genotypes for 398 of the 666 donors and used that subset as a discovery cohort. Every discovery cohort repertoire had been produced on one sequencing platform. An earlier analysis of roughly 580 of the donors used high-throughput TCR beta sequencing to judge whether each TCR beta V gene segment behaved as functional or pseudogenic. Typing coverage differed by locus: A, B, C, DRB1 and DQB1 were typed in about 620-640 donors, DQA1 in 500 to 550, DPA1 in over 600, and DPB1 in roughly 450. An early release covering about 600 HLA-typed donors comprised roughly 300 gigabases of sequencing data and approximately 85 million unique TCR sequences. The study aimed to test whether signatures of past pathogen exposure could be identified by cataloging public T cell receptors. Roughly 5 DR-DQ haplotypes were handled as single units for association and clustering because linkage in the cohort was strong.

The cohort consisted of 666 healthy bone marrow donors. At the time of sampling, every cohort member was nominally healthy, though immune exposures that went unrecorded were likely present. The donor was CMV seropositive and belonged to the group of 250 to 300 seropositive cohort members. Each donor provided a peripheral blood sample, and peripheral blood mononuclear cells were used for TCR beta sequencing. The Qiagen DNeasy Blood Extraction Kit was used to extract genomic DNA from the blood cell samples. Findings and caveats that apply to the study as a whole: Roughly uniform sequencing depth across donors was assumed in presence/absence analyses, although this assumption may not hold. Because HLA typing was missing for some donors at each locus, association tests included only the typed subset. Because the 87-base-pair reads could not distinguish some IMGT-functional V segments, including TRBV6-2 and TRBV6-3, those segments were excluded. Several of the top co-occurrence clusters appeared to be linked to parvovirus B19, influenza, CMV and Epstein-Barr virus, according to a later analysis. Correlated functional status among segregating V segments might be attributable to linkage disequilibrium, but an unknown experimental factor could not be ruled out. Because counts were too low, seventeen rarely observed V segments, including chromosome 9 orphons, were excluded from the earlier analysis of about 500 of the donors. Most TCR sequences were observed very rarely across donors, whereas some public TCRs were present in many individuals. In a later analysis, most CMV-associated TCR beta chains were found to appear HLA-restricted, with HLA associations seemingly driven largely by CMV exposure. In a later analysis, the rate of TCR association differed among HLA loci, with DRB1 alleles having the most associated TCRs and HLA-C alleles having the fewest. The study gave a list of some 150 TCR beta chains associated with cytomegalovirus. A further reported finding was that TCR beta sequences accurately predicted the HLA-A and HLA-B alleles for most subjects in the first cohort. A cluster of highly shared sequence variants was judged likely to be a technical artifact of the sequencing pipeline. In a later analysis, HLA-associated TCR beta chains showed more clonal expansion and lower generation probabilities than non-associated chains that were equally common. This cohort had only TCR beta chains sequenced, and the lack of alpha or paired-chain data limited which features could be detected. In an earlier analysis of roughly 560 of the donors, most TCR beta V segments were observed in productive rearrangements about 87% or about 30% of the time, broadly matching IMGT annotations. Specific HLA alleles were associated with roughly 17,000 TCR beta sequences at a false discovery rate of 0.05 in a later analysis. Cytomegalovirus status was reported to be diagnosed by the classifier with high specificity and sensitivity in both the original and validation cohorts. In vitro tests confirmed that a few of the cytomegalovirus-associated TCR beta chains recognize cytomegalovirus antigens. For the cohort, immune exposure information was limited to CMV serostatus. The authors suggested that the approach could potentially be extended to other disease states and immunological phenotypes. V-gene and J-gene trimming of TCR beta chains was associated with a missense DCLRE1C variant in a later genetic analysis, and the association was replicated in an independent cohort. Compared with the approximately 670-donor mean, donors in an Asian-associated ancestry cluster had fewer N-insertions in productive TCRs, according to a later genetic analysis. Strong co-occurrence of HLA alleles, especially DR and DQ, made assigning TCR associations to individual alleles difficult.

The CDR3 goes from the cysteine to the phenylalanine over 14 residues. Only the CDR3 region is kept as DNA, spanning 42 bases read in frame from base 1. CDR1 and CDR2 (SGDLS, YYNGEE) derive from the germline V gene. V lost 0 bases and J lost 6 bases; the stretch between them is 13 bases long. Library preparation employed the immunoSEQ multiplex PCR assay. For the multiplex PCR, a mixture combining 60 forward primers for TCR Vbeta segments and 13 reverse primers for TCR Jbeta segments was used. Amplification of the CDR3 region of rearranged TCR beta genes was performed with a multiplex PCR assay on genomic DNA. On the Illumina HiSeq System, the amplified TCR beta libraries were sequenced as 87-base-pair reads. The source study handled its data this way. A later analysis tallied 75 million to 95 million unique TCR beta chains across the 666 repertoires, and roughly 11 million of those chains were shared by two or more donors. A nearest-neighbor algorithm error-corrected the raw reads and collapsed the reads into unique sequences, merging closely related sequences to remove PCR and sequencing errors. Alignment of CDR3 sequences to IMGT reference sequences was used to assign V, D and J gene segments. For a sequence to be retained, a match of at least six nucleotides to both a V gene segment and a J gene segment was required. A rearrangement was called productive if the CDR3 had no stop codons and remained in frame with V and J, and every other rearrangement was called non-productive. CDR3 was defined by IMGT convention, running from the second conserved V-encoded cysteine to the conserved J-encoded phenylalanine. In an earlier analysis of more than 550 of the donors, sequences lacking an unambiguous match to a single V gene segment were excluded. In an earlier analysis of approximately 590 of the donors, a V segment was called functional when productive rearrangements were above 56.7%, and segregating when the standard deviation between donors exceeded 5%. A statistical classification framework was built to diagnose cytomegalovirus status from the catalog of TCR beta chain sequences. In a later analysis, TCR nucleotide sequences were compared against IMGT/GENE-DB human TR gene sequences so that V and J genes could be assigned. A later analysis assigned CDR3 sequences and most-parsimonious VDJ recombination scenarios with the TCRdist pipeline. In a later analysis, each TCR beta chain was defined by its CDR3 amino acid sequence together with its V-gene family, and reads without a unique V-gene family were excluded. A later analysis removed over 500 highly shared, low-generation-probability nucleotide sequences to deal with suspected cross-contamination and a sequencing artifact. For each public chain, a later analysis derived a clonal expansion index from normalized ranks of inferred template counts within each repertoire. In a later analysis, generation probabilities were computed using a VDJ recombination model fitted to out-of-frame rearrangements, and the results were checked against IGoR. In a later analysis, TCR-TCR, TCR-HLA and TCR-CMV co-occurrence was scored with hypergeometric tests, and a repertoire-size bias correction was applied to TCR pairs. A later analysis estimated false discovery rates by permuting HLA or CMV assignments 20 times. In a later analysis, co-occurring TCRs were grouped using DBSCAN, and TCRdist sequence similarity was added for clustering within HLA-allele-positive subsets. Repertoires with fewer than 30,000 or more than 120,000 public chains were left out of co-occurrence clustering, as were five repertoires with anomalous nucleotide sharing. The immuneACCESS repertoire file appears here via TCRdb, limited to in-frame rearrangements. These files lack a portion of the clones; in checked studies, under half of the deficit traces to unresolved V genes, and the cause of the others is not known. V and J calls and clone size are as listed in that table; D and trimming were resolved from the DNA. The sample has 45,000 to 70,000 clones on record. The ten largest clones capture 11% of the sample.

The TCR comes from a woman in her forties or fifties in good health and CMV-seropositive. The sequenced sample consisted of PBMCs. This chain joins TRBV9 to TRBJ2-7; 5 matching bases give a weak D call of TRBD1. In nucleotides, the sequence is TGTGCCAGCAGCGTAGAGCAGGGATGGAGCGAGCAGTACTTC. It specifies CASSVEQGWSEQYF. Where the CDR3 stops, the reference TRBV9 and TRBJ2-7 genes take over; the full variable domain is DSGVTQTPKHLITATGQRVTLRCSPRSGDLSVYWYQQSLDQGLQFLIQYYNGEERAKGNILERFSAQQFPDLHSELNLSSLELGDSALYFCASSVEQGWSEQYFGPGTRLTVT.